The 23 T cell receptor beta chains reported below all come from one sample, sequenced in a study of T-cell reconstitution after alpha-beta-depleted transplantation in children (dated by TCRdb to the mid-2010s). The protocol used for the library was PCR. Data came from an Illumina HiSeq 2500. To normalize quantification of the TCRbeta repertoire, the TCR libraries were built with molecular barcoding that relied on unique molecular identifiers. TCRdb trimmed public reads at Q25 via fastp, called clones via MiXCR and kept in-frame beta chains. Identical CDR3 proteins give one entry, which carries the most common genes and DNA. The sample profile shows some 500,000 distinct CDR3 sequences; approximately 20% of them were found once. Jointly, the top ten make up approximately 3% of the sample. The sequencing used PBMCs from the stem cell graft donor, collected from the stem cell graft. The receptors stem from a human donor who donated a stem cell graft to a child with acute lymphoblastic leukemia.

This sequence joins TRBV20-1 and TRBJ2-5; 10 bases align to TRBD2. The J segment lost 1 base and the V segment lost 0 bases, leaving 2 bases of the junction unmatched. CDR3 length: 15 residues. Germline V CDR1 and CDR2: DFQATT, SNEGSKA (reference sequence). The DNA of the CDR3 is TGCAGTGCTAGAGATCCTAGCGGGAGCCAAGAGACCCAGTACTTC. This sequence encodes CSARDPSGSQETQYF.

The rearrangement uses TRBV7-9 and TRBJ2-7; no definite D call. V shed 7 bases and J shed 2 bases, with 9 bases lying between them. Germline V gives CDR1 SEHNR, CDR2 FQNEAQ (reference sequence). There are 12 residues in the CDR3. This CDR3 reads CASTGGPYEQYF. DNA of the CDR3: TGTGCCAGCACGGGCGGCCCCTACGAGCAGTACTTC. Combining the CDR3 with reference TRBV7-9 and TRBJ2-7 gives the whole variable domain DTGVSQNPRHKITKRGQNVTFRCDPISEHNRLYWYRQTLGQGPEFLTYFQNEAQLEKSRLLSDRFSAERPKGSFSTLEIQRTEQGDSAMYLCASTGGPYEQYFGPGTRLTVT.

This clonotype was observed a few times. Here the CDR3 reads CASSYFGFYGYTF. Here the CDR3 DNA reads TGTGCCAGCAGTTACTTTGGGTTCTATGGCTACACCTTC. The chain carries TRBV6-5 and TRBJ1-2; unclear D gene. CDR1 MNHEY and CDR2 SVGAGI come from the germline V gene. This CDR3 comprises 13 residues. V lost 1 base and J 4 bases, leaving 7 bases between the germline ends.

CDR3 protein: CASSANTGYEQYF. The CDR3 DNA follows: TGCGCCAGCAGCGCCAATACGGGCTACGAGCAGTACTTC. The V and J genes are TRBV5-1 and TRBJ2-7; D gene ambiguous. Germline V gene lookup returns CDR1 SGHRS and CDR2 YFSETQ. V dropped 4 bases and J dropped 3 bases, with 11 bases sitting between them. This CDR3 has 13 residues.

The rearrangement links TRBV15 to TRBJ2-3; 10 bases align to TRBD2. The germline V gene has CDR1 LNHNV and CDR2 YYDKDF (reference sequence). The CDR3 covers 15 residues. The V segment lost 9 bases and the J segment 4 bases; nucleotides outside the gene matches: 10. The CDR3 DNA is TGTGCCACGGGAATGCCCGGACTAGCGGCAGATACGCAGTATTTT. Its protein product is CATGMPGLAADTQYF. The variable domain in full, completed from reference TRBV15 and TRBJ2-3, reads DAMVIQNPRYQVTQFGKPVTLSCSQTLNHNVMYWYQQKSSQAPKLLFHYYDKDFNNEADTPDNFQSRRPNTSFCFLDIRSPGLGDTAMYLCATGMPGLAADTQYFGPGTRLTVL.

The rearrangement uses TRBV20-1 and TRBJ1-1, with a tentative D call TRBD1 (6 bases). Per the germline V gene, CDR1 is DFQATT and CDR2 is SNEGSKA (reference sequence). Trimming removed 6 bases at V and 1 base at J, with 24 bases between. The length of the CDR3 is 17 residues. For the CDR3, the DNA is TGCAGTGCCACCGCTCGATATATTCTGACAGGGAACACTGAAGCTTTCTTT. Translation gives CSATARYILTGNTEAFF.

This clonotype appeared a few times. The rearrangement uses TRBV20-1 and TRBJ1-2; D gene unclear. This CDR3 region has 11 residues. Trimming shortened V by 6 bases and J by 4 bases, and 9 bases separated the two germline ends. Germline V gives CDR1 DFQATT, CDR2 SNEGSKA (reference sequence). The DNA of the CDR3 is TGCAGTGCGAAGAGCGGCTATGGCTACACCTTC. Residues: CSAKSGYGYTF.

This clonotype was picked up a small number of times. The chain links TRBV7-8 to TRBJ2-2, with 10 bases fitting TRBD2. Germline loops: CDR1 SGHVS, CDR2 FQNEAQ. V trimming: 2 bases; J trimming: 5 bases; junction bases outside the gene matches: 11. The CDR3 extends over 18 amino acids. The CDR3, as DNA: TGTGCCAGCAGCTTATTCCCCCCGGTAGCGGGAGGTACCGGGGAGCTGTTTTTT. Translating it yields CASSLFPPVAGGTGELFF.

This chain connects TRBV12-3 or TRBV12-4 to TRBJ2-5, with no clear D. The CDR3 runs to 12 residues. The ends were cut back, 6 bases at V and 3 bases at J, with 8 bases in the middle. CDR3: CASSLWEETQYF. CDR3 DNA: TGTGCCAGCAGCTTATGGGAAGAGACCCAGTACTTC.

This chain joins TRBV29-1 and TRBJ2-7, with TRBD2 matching over 8 bases. The V and J ends lost 7 bases and 2 bases, in that order; junction bases with no gene match: 10. This CDR3 comprises 14 residues. Per germline, CDR1 SQVTM and CDR2 ANQGSEA. CDR3 residues: CSAKPLAGPYEQYF. The CDR3, as DNA: TGCAGCGCTAAACCCCTAGCGGGCCCCTACGAGCAGTACTTC.

This clonotype was counted between two and nine times. This chain joins TRBV4-1 and TRBJ1-1; no clear D gene. Trimming took 0 bases from V and 10 from J, leaving 9 bases between them. Germline values: CDR1 MGHRA, CDR2 YSYEKL. This CDR3 has 12 amino acids. This CDR3 reads CASSQDGGLAFF. CDR3 bases: TGCGCCAGCAGCCAAGATGGAGGGTTAGCTTTCTTT.

This clonotype turned up a few times. The V call is TRBV5-1, the J call TRBJ1-5, with a possible D match to TRBD1 (5 bases). Germline-derived CDR1 and CDR2 are SGHRS and YFSETQ. V lost 5 bases to trimming and J lost 6 bases, with 15 bases between them. The CDR3 loop spans 14 amino acids. The CDR3 DNA sequence: TGCGCCAGCAGTACGGGGGACTGGGGTCAGCCCCAGCATTTT. Protein: CASSTGDWGQPQHF.

This clonotype showed up just a few times. The V gene is TRBV20-1, the J gene TRBJ2-7; 8 nucleotides agree with TRBD2. The CDR3 is 14 residues long. Germline V lookup: CDR1 DFQATT, CDR2 SNEGSKA (reference sequence). The V gene end was trimmed by 6 bases and the J gene end by 5 bases; junction bases not matched to a gene: 12. The CDR3 region has the DNA TGCAGTGCGTGGAGCGGGAGTAGTATCGACGAGCAGTACTTC. It encodes CSAWSGSSIDEQYF.

Only a few counts were recorded for this clonotype. The gene calls are TRBV20-1 and TRBJ2-1; 10 bases agree with TRBD2. Losses at the gene ends were 0 bases for V and 10 bases for J; bases not matched to a gene: 9. Germline V gene data show CDR1 as DFQATT and CDR2 as SNEGSKA (reference sequence). The CDR3 extends over 15 amino acids. For the CDR3, the DNA is TGCAGTGCTAGAGATCTGAGACTAGCGGGTGAAGAGCAGTTCTTC. Protein sequence: CSARDLRLAGEEQFF.

The chain is built from TRBV11-1 and TRBJ2-6; TRBD2 might be the D (5 bases). The CDR3 covers 19 residues. Germline assignment: CDR1 SGHAT and CDR2 FQDESV (reference sequence). V was clipped by 2 bases and J by 0 bases, with 17 bases between them. As DNA, the CDR3 is TGTGCCAGCAGCTTAAGAAGAGGGCCACTGAACTCTGGGGCCAACGTCCTGACTTTC. Translating it yields CASSLRRGPLNSGANVLTF.

V usage is TRBV9 and J usage is TRBJ2-6, with D unclear. Per germline, CDR1 SGDLS and CDR2 YYNGEE. The CDR3 is 15 residues long. Trimming stripped 0 bases from V and 2 bases from J, with 6 bases between. The CDR3 spells CASSVVGTGANVLTF. CDR3 DNA sequence: TGTGCCAGCAGCGTAGTGGGTACTGGGGCCAACGTCCTGACTTTC.

In its sample, this clonotype was seen a few times. The chain has TRBV12-3 or TRBV12-4 and TRBJ2-7; the match to TRBD1 covers 10 bases. CDR3 length: 16 residues. Trimming at V came to 2 bases and at J to 4 bases, leaving 8 bases not matched to a gene. The CDR3 loop reads CASSLSKGTGVYEQYF. In nucleotides, the CDR3 is TGTGCCAGCAGTTTATCTAAGGGGACAGGGGTGTACGAGCAGTACTTC.

V gene TRBV3-1 combines with J gene TRBJ2-3, with D uncertain. Germline loops: CDR1 LGHDT, CDR2 YNNKEL (reference sequence). This CDR3 spans 15 amino acids. Trimming removed 4 bases at V and 6 bases at J, with 17 bases between. The CDR3 bases are TGTGCCAGCAGCCCCCGTTTCACTCCTGTGGATACGCAGTATTTT. Amino acid sequence: CASSPRFTPVDTQYF.

The chain carries TRBV27 and TRBJ2-2, with D hard to call. The V end was cut by 2 bases, the J end by 1 base, with 8 bases between. Germline values: CDR1 MNHEY, CDR2 SMNVEV (reference sequence). The CDR3 loop spans 15 amino acids. The CDR3 DNA reads TGTGCCAGCAGTTTAACCACCGGGAACACCGGGGAGCTGTTTTTT. Amino acids: CASSLTTGNTGELFF.

V is TRBV6-2 or TRBV6-3 and J is TRBJ1-5; TRBD1 is a possible D gene (5 bases). V lost 2 bases and J 6 bases, leaving 8 bases between the germline ends. This CDR3 is built from 13 residues. Germline values: CDR1 MNHEY, CDR2 SVGEGT. CDR3 DNA: TGTGCCAGCAGTTACAGGGGAGGTCAGCCCCAGCATTTT. Translating it yields CASSYRGGQPQHF.

The sample holds a few counts of this clonotype. V gene TRBV24-1 combines with J gene TRBJ2-2; D uncertain. This CDR3 has 15 amino acids. V lost 4 bases to trimming and J lost 6 bases, with 14 bases between them. CDR1 is KGHDR and CDR2 is SFDVKD in the germline V gene. DNA for the CDR3: TGTGCCACCAGTGACCGGCGAGTCCCCTCCGGGGAGCTGTTTTTT. This gives the protein CATSDRRVPSGELFF.

V gene TRBV3-1 combines with J gene TRBJ2-1; D assignment may be TRBD1 or TRBD2 (5 bases each). Trimming removed 5 bases at V and 6 bases at J, with 20 bases between. The V gene's germline CDR1 is LGHDT and CDR2 YNNKEL (reference sequence). This CDR3 spans 16 amino acids. The CDR3 nucleotides read TGTGCCAGCAGCGACTACGTAGCGTCTCAGGGCAATGAGCAGTTCTTC. It specifies CASSDYVASQGNEQFF.

V usage is TRBV27 and J usage is TRBJ1-2, with a weak D call TRBD1 (6 bases). This CDR3 spans 15 amino acids. Between the trimmed V and J ends, which lost 6 bases and 2 bases, there was a span of 16 bases. CDR1 and CDR2 from the germline V gene are MNHEY and SMNVEV (reference sequence). DNA of the CDR3: TGTGCCAGCAGCCCCGGTGGGGGGGGCAACTATGGCTACACCTTC. It codes for CASSPGGGGNYGYTF.